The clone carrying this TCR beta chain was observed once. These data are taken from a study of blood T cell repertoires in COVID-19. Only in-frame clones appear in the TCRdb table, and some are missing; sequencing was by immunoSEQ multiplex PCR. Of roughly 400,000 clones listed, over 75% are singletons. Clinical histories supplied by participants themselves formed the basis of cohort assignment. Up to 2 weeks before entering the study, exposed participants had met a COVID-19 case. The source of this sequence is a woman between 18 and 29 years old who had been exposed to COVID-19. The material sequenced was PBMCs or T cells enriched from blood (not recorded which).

The DNA for the CDR3 is TGTGCCAGTTCCAGGGGTTTTTTTCAGACGAACACTGAAGCTTTCTTT. Translating gives CASSRGFFQTNTEAFF. The rearrangement links TRBV19 to TRBJ1-1; TRBD1 might be the D (6 bases). There are 16 residues in the CDR3. Germline V gene data show CDR1 as LNHDA and CDR2 as SQIVND (reference sequence). The V end was cut by 8 bases, the J end by 1 base, with 20 bases between.